The 18 T cell receptor beta chains in this list originate from one sample, sequenced in a study of cytomegalovirus exposure and HLA in healthy donors. A multiplex PCR was run with 60 Vbeta primers and 13 Jbeta primers. Only in-frame clones appear in the TCRdb table, and some are missing; sequencing was by immunoSEQ multiplex PCR. Here the sample spans about 140,000 clones, 75% to 85% being singletons. Sequencing input: PBMCs. The origin of the receptors is a man aged 40-50 years in good health and CMV-seronegative.

In this sample, this clone turned up a few times. The chain combines TRBV6-1 with TRBJ1-2; D is undetermined. The CDR3 contains 20 residues. V was trimmed by 2 bases and J by 3 bases, leaving 28 bases between them. Germline CDR1 MNHNS, CDR2 SASEGT. The chain's CDR3 is CASSERIRFLRSRPDYGYTF. In DNA, the CDR3 is TGTGCCAGCAGTGAACGCATACGTTTCCTCAGGTCAAGGCCGGACTATGGCTACACCTTC.

The genes are TRBV7-9 and TRBJ2-1; maybe TRBD2 (6 bases). Per the germline V gene, CDR1 is SEHNR and CDR2 is FQNEAQ (reference sequence). V was clipped by 1 base and J by 12 bases, with 16 bases between them. The CDR3 has 14 residues. CDR3 sequence: CASSLDGLGRTQFF. Written as DNA, the CDR3 is TGTGCCAGCAGCTTAGATGGATTGGGGAGGACGCAGTTCTTC.

This sequence joins TRBV7-9 and TRBJ1-5; the D is unclear. CDR1 and CDR2 (germline): SEHNR, FQNEAQ (reference sequence). V was trimmed by 1 base and J by 3 bases, leaving 10 bases between them. The CDR3 consists of 15 residues. CDR3 DNA: TGTGCCAGCAGCTTAGAAGGCAGGAACAATCAGCCCCAGCATTTT. Encoded protein: CASSLEGRNNQPQHF.

The table lists this clone with a count of one. The chain carries TRBV7-3 and TRBJ2-1; TRBD2 matches at 12 bases. CDR1 SGHTA and CDR2 FQGTGA come from the germline V gene. CDR3 length: 16 residues. Trimming at V came to 5 bases and at J to 4 bases, leaving 6 bases not matched to a gene. Written as DNA, the CDR3 is TGTGCCAGCAGCAGGACTAGCGGGGTCGATTACAATGAGCAGTTCTTC. It is translated as CASSRTSGVDYNEQFF.

The chain uses TRBV27 and TRBJ2-7; 7 nucleotides agree with TRBD1. V was pared by 5 bases and J by 5 bases, with 9 bases of the junction left unmatched. Germline CDR1 is MNHEY and CDR2 is SMNVEV (reference sequence). The CDR3 is made up of 14 amino acids. CDR3 coding DNA: TGTGCCAGCAGTAGCGACAGGGCGCCCCACGAGCAGTACTTC. Residues: CASSSDRAPHEQYF.

The chain joins TRBV4-3 to TRBJ2-7, with 8 bases fitting TRBD1. Per the germline V gene, CDR1 is LGHNA and CDR2 is YSLEER. The CDR3 contains 12 residues. Trimming took 6 bases from V and 6 from J; bases not matched to a gene: 4. This CDR3 is CASSNTGGEQYF. The DNA of the CDR3 is TGCGCCAGCAGTAACACAGGGGGCGAGCAGTACTTC.

This clone was observed a single time. Here the CDR3 reads CASSLRTSGADTGELFF. The DNA for the CDR3 is TGTGCCAGCAGCCTCAGGACTAGCGGCGCGGACACCGGGGAGCTGTTTTTT. The chain carries TRBV7-8 and TRBJ2-2; TRBD2 matches at 10 bases. This CDR3 region has 17 residues. Germline CDR1 and CDR2: SGHVS and FQNEAQ. Trimming removed 5 bases from V and 3 bases from J; junction bases left unmatched: 9.

This clone turned up a few times. The rearrangement links TRBV7-9 to TRBJ1-1; TRBD1 matches at 9 bases. CDR1 is SEHNR, CDR2 FQNEAQ, per germline (reference sequence). The CDR3 extends over 14 amino acids. The trim removed 4 bases at V and 5 bases at J, leaving 5 bases unmatched. The CDR3 spells CASSSVTGGTEAFF. The CDR3 region has the DNA TGTGCCAGCAGCTCAGTGACAGGGGGAACTGAAGCTTTCTTT. Based on the CDR3 plus reference TRBV7-9 and TRBJ1-1, the full variable domain is DTGVSQNPRHKITKRGQNVTFRCDPISEHNRLYWYRQTLGQGPEFLTYFQNEAQLEKSRLLSDRFSAERPKGSFSTLEIQRTEQGDSAMYLCASSSVTGGTEAFFGQGTRLTVV.

In regard to this clone: Being one base from a much bigger clone, this may be a read error. The chain joins TRBV6-5 to TRBJ2-5; D is perhaps TRBD1 (6 bases). The J call could be wrong; TRBJ2-7 is a better fit for the DNA end. This CDR3 region has 15 residues. Germline V gene lookup returns CDR1 MNHEY and CDR2 SVGAGI. CDR3 bases: TGTGCCAGCAGTCCCCTCACAGGGACCTCCTACGAGCAGTACTTC. Encoded protein: CASSPLTGTSYEQYF.

The chain recombines TRBV5-1 with TRBJ1-1, with D unresolved. V was pared by 0 bases and J by 6 bases, with 12 bases between. The V gene's germline CDR1 is SGHRS and CDR2 YFSETQ. There are 14 residues in the CDR3. The CDR3 DNA is TGCGCCAGCAGCTTGGGGGCCACGGCAGCTGAAGCTTTCTTT. This codes for CASSLGATAAEAFF.

This clone was seen a single time. The chain combines TRBV7-2 with TRBJ2-7, with D tentatively TRBD2 (6 bases). Germline V gives CDR1 SGHTA, CDR2 FQGNSA. The CDR3 is made up of 14 amino acids. Trimming took 0 bases from V and 2 from J, leaving 8 bases between them. The CDR3 coding sequence is TGTGCCAGCAGCTTAGCGGGGGGAGCCTACGAGCAGTACTTC. This encodes CASSLAGGAYEQYF.

Points on this clone: This specimen includes other DNA sequences encoding the same CDR3. The V gene is TRBV27, the J gene TRBJ1-1; TRBD1 is a possible D gene (5 bases). The length of the CDR3 is 13 residues. The germline V gene encodes CDR1 MNHEY and CDR2 SMNVEV (reference sequence). Trimming left V 3 bases short and J 5 bases short, with 10 bases between. The CDR3 reads CASSFPGGTEAFF. CDR3 nucleotides: TGTGCCAGCAGTTTCCCCGGGGGGACTGAAGCTTTCTTT.

CDR3: CASSSGQGGGYTF. The CDR3 nucleotides read TGTGCCAGCAGTTCGGGACAGGGAGGAGGCTACACCTTC. The J gene is TRBJ1-2, the V gene TRBV5-8; 9 nucleotides match TRBD1. CDR3 length: 13 residues. The germline V gene has CDR1 SGHTS and CDR2 YDEGEE. V lost 5 bases and J lost 8; bases outside the gene matches: 7.

This clone was seen once. The chain couples TRBV4-2 to TRBJ1-1, with 8 bases aligning to TRBD1. With 5 bases clipped from V and 0 bases from J, the junction kept 14 bases outside the gene matches. This CDR3 has 18 residues. The V gene's germline CDR1 is LGHNA and CDR2 YNFKEQ. CDR3 DNA sequence: TGTGCCAGCAGCTTACAGGGGGAATTGTACTCAATGAACACTGAAGCTTTCTTT. Protein sequence: CASSLQGELYSMNTEAFF.

The CDR3 is CASSSHQTGNYGYTF. The CDR3 DNA reads as TGTGCCAGCAGTTCCCACCAGACAGGGAACTATGGCTACACCTTC. The genes are TRBV28 and TRBJ1-2; 7 positions match TRBD1. Germline V CDR1 and CDR2: MDHEN, SYDVKM. This CDR3 contains 15 residues. J gave up 2 bases and V 4 bases, and 7 bases lay outside the gene matches.

The chain links TRBV5-6 to TRBJ1-4; 7 bases are a match to TRBD1. The CDR3 is 16 residues long. The junction had 6 bases not matched to a gene; V was cut back by 4 bases and J by 0 bases. Germline V gives CDR1 SGHDT, CDR2 YYEEEE. CDR3 sequence reads: CASSPGGISTNEKLFF. As DNA, the CDR3 is TGTGCCAGCAGCCCAGGGGGGATTTCAACTAATGAAAAACTGTTTTTT.

The CDR3 DNA follows: TGTGCCAGCTCTATATACTCTGGAAACACCATATATTTT. Encoded protein: CASSIYSGNTIYF. J is TRBJ1-3 and V is TRBV25-1, with unresolved D. Germline CDR1 is MGHDK and CDR2 is SYGVNS. Between the trimmed V and J ends, which lost 8 bases and 0 bases, there was a span of 8 bases. The CDR3 contains 13 residues. Based on the CDR3 plus reference TRBV25-1 and TRBJ1-3, the full variable domain is EADIYQTPRYLVIGTGKKITLECSQTMGHDKMYWYQQDPGMELHLIHYSYGVNSTEKGDLSSESTVSRIRTEHFPLTLESARPSHTSQYLCASSIYSGNTIYFGEGSWLTVV.

V is TRBV5-4 and J is TRBJ2-7, with 11 positions matching TRBD2. The CDR3 consists of 15 residues. Germline V lookup: CDR1 SGHNT, CDR2 YYREEE (reference sequence). V lost 4 bases to trimming and J lost 4 bases; unmatched junction nucleotides: 7. DNA for the CDR3: TGTGCCAGCAGCCTTAGCGGGGGGGCCCTTTACGAGCAGTACTTC. Its translation is CASSLSGGALYEQYF.